This TCR beta chain is from a study of blood T cell repertoires in COVID-19. Study summary: COVID-19 samples from acute and convalescent phases originated in the United States, Italy and Spain. In each case, the material was cDNA or gDNA derived from T cells, B-cell-depleted T cells, or PBMCs.

Authors' data handling: Reference gene primers were amplified, and this amplification served to estimate nucleated cell counts. Generated by immunoSEQ multiplex PCR, the TCRdb table keeps only in-frame clones and is missing some. Clonal size and the V and J genes are those of that table, whereas D and trimming came from the DNA. The repertoire holds tens of thousands of clones, around four fifths seen once, with roughly 18% in the top ten. The length of the CDR3 is 17 residues. V was cut by 1 base and J by 2 bases, with 14 bases left in between. Germline CDR1 is SNHLY and CDR2 is FYNNEI. The source of this sequence is a woman in her forties or fifties with active or convalescent COVID-19. The chain recombines TRBV2 with TRBJ2-2; tentatively, D is TRBD2 (5 bases). Specimen: peripheral blood. This CDR3 reads CASSEERTDRNTGELFF. The CDR3 DNA sequence: TGTGCCAGCAGTGAAGAGCGGACGGATAGAAACACCGGGGAGCTGTTTTTT.